This TCR beta chain was found in a study of response to subunit inactivated influenza vaccine. The CDR3 has 15 amino acids. The ends lost 5 bases at V and 0 bases at J; junction bases unmatched: 5. Germline CDR1 reads MGHDK; CDR2 reads SYGVNS. This clonotype was detected only a few times. The antigen remains unidentified. Study results and caveats: Authors suggested each seasonal influenza vaccination recruits few new T cells.

TCRdb used MiXCR to reprocess the RT-PCR reads, holding one entry per CDR3 protein. The data contain about 700,000 distinct CDR3 sequences, 15% to 18% of them singletons. The chain couples TRBV25-1 to TRBJ2-7, with TRBD1 matching over 9 bases. This material consisted of PBMCs from blood, taken about 12 days after vaccination. The sequence was collected from a man in his fifties or sixties who received an inactivated influenza vaccine. Here the CDR3 DNA reads TGTGCCAGCAGTACCCACAGGGGGCCCTCCTACGAGCAGTACTTC. It codes for CASSTHRGPSYEQYF.